A selection of T cell receptor beta chains follows, all from one sample in a study of regulatory T cells in long-lasting Graves disease. TCRdb reanalysed the multiplex PCR reads using MiXCR and keeps one entry per CDR3 protein. The sample includes some 460,000 distinct CDR3 sequences, 15% to 20% seen only once; the top ten take 10% to 15%. These data were also reused for a study on T cells in Graves' hyperthyroidism and ophthalmopathy.

Specimen: peripheral blood mononuclear cells (PBMCs), collected at new diagnosis, from a patient treated with antithyroid drugs. These receptors all come from a man aged 40-49 years with Graves disease. Both conserved end residues are part of each CDR3. A D gene is named only where the DNA matches it firmly. Where a row states a size, it is once, few, many or the class of an expanded clone; other rows omit it.

J gene: TRBJ1-1; CDR3 length: 13; D gene: TRBD1; clone size: many; V gene: TRBV2; CDR3 protein: CASSGQQNTEAFF
J gene: TRBJ2-5; CDR3 length: 12; D gene: .; clone size: .; V gene: TRBV5-4; CDR3 protein: CASRGGEETQYF
J gene: TRBJ1-2; CDR3 length: 14; D gene: TRBD1; clone size: many; V gene: TRBV3-1; CDR3 protein: CASSQDTGGYGYTF
J gene: TRBJ2-7; CDR3 length: 14; D gene: .; clone size: many; V gene: TRBV28; CDR3 protein: CASIEGARGREQYF
J gene: TRBJ1-6; CDR3 length: 13; D gene: .; clone size: .; V gene: TRBV5-1; CDR3 protein: CASSLGGGPPLHF
J gene: TRBJ2-1; CDR3 length: 15; D gene: TRBD1; clone size: few; V gene: TRBV20-1; CDR3 protein: CSARKTGGFYNEQFF
J gene: TRBJ2-1; CDR3 length: 16; D gene: TRBD2; clone size: .; V gene: TRBV7-9; CDR3 protein: CASSAFSGSSYNEQFF
J gene: TRBJ1-1; CDR3 length: 16; D gene: .; clone size: many; V gene: TRBV5-5; CDR3 protein: CATRTGPTYKNTEAFF
J gene: TRBJ2-7; CDR3 length: 11; D gene: .; clone size: many; V gene: TRBV7-3; CDR3 protein: CASSDAYEQYF
J gene: TRBJ1-1; CDR3 length: 14; D gene: TRBD1; clone size: many; V gene: TRBV29-1; CDR3 protein: CSVQGVEWYTEAFF
J gene: TRBJ2-7; CDR3 length: 14; D gene: TRBD2; clone size: few; V gene: TRBV6-2/TRBV6-3; CDR3 protein: CASSEVGGSYEQYF
J gene: TRBJ2-4; CDR3 length: 14; D gene: .; clone size: few; V gene: TRBV12-3/TRBV12-4; CDR3 protein: CASTSSGAKNIQYF
J gene: TRBJ1-2; CDR3 length: 17; D gene: TRBD1; clone size: few; V gene: TRBV5-1; CDR3 protein: CASSLEPNGQGDYGYTF
J gene: TRBJ2-1; CDR3 length: 16; D gene: TRBD2; clone size: .; V gene: TRBV19; CDR3 protein: CASSSLAGLGDNEQFF
J gene: TRBJ2-7; CDR3 length: 13; D gene: .; clone size: many; V gene: TRBV2; CDR3 protein: CASTGTGSYEQYF
J gene: .; CDR3 length: 14; D gene: .; clone size: .; V gene: TRBV6-1; CDR3 protein: CASSRLKTPETQYF
J gene: TRBJ1-5; CDR3 length: 16; D gene: TRBD1; clone size: .; V gene: TRBV4-1; CDR3 protein: CASSQVPGQGGQPQHF
J gene: TRBJ2-2; CDR3 length: 17; D gene: .; clone size: .; V gene: TRBV5-1; CDR3 protein: CASSLALVVSNTGELFF
J gene: TRBJ2-3; CDR3 length: 14; D gene: TRBD2; clone size: .; V gene: TRBV5-1; CDR3 protein: CASSLLAAGDTQYF
J gene: TRBJ2-2; CDR3 length: 15; D gene: .; clone size: few; V gene: TRBV2; CDR3 protein: CASSVFSANTGELFF
J gene: TRBJ2-7; CDR3 length: 18; D gene: .; clone size: .; V gene: TRBV10-1; CDR3 protein: CASSDEMAVTSSYNEQYF
J gene: TRBJ1-5; CDR3 length: 19; D gene: TRBD1; clone size: few; V gene: TRBV6-5; CDR3 protein: CASSYLQRTGGISNQPQHF
J gene: TRBJ2-5; CDR3 length: 14; D gene: TRBD1; clone size: many; V gene: TRBV28; CDR3 protein: CASRMTGGWETQYF
J gene: TRBJ2-1; CDR3 length: 10; D gene: .; clone size: .; V gene: TRBV2; CDR3 protein: CARQGNEQFF
J gene: TRBJ2-1; CDR3 length: 15; D gene: TRBD2; clone size: .; V gene: TRBV20-1; CDR3 protein: CSATYLAGGPGEQFF
J gene: TRBJ2-7; CDR3 length: 13; D gene: .; clone size: few; V gene: TRBV12-3/TRBV12-4; CDR3 protein: CASSPDYLYEQYF
J gene: TRBJ1-3; CDR3 length: 18; D gene: .; clone size: .; V gene: TRBV5-5; CDR3 protein: CASSFGRDFIRSGNTIYF
J gene: TRBJ2-7; CDR3 length: 13; D gene: TRBD1; clone size: many; V gene: TRBV2; CDR3 protein: CASTTGADYEQYF
J gene: TRBJ2-1; CDR3 length: 17; D gene: .; clone size: .; V gene: TRBV11-3; CDR3 protein: CASSLDGGRNAYNEQFF
J gene: TRBJ2-1; CDR3 length: 15; D gene: .; clone size: few; V gene: TRBV6-1; CDR3 protein: CASSTSPWPYNEQFF
J gene: TRBJ2-1; CDR3 length: 15; D gene: TRBD2; clone size: many; V gene: TRBV28; CDR3 protein: CASRMGLAAYNEQFF
J gene: TRBJ2-1; CDR3 length: 15; D gene: TRBD1; clone size: .; V gene: TRBV7-6; CDR3 protein: CASSLVLDRAHEQFF
J gene: TRBJ2-7; CDR3 length: 15; D gene: .; clone size: many; V gene: TRBV3-1; CDR3 protein: CASSQAGSKRGEQYF
J gene: TRBJ2-2; CDR3 length: 12; D gene: .; clone size: many; V gene: TRBV7-2; CDR3 protein: CASTLGVGELFF
J gene: .; CDR3 length: 15; D gene: TRBD2; clone size: many; V gene: TRBV5-1; CDR3 protein: CASSLLAEMGETQYF
J gene: TRBJ2-7; CDR3 length: 12; D gene: .; clone size: many; V gene: TRBV2; CDR3 protein: CATGGRGYEQYF
J gene: TRBJ1-3; CDR3 length: 16; D gene: TRBD1; clone size: .; V gene: TRBV11-1; CDR3 protein: CASSRGQGVSGNTIYF